This T cell receptor beta chain emerged from a study of T cells after yellow fever vaccination. Study-level background: SMART-Seq v4 Ultra Low Input handled preparation of low-cell-number fractions. Study-level points and caveats: Clones from primary vaccination mostly reappeared after the booster (approximately 95% CD4, roughly 87% CD8). The study found a weaker secondary response that peaked faster, day 5 versus 15.

Of note for this clonotype: Its antigen is still unknown.

The CDR3 sequence is 12 residues long. Germline V lookup: CDR1 SSHAT, CDR2 FNYEAQ (reference sequence). V gave up 4 bases and J gave up 2 bases, with 5 bases separating them. TCRdb reprocessed the 5' RACE reads with MiXCR, giving one entry per CDR3 protein. Of about 320,000 distinct CDR3 sequences in the sample, 3.5% to 4.5% were seen once. The chain links TRBV7-7 to TRBJ2-5, with D uncertain. This TCR was sampled from a man in his late teens or twenties who received the YFV17D yellow fever vaccine. Specimen: PBMCs, collected 15 days after the yellow fever booster vaccination. The CDR3 spells CASSSSQETQYF. CDR3 nucleotides: TGTGCCAGCAGCTCGTCTCAAGAGACCCAGTACTTC.